The clone carrying this T cell receptor beta chain has just a few counts. The Seattle patients, enrolled during active infection, were followed longitudinally. Germline CDR1 is LNHNV and CDR2 is YYDKDF (reference sequence). Trimming stripped 0 bases from V and 6 bases from J, with 12 bases between. The CDR3 runs to 15 residues. As processed by the authors: Estimation of nucleated cell counts was performed using reference gene primer amplification. Generated by immunoSEQ multiplex PCR, the TCRdb table keeps only in-frame clones and is missing some. D and trimming come from the DNA, and the V and J calls and clone size come from that table. The repertoire holds some 190,000 clones, with around 76% as singletons. This specimen comes from a study of blood T cell repertoires in COVID-19. On the study more broadly: The United States, Italy and Spain provided the acute and convalescent COVID-19 samples. In each case, the material was cDNA or gDNA derived from T cells, B-cell-depleted T cells, or PBMCs.

J is TRBJ2-1 and V is TRBV15; the D is unclear. Sequencing was done on a sample of peripheral blood. This sequence was found in a woman in her fifties or sixties with COVID-19, enrolled during active disease. CDR3 amino acids: CATSREVGFSNEQFF. DNA for the CDR3: TGTGCCACCAGCAGAGAGGTTGGCTTTTCCAATGAGCAGTTCTTC.